A single sample is the source of the 18 T cell receptor beta chains below, sequenced in a study of control samples from healthy donors and cancer patients (dated by TCRdb to the early 2020s). Library preparation was by the immunoSEQ multiplex PCR assay. TCRdb provides this immuneACCESS table in a form limited to in-frame rearrangements. Some clones are lacking; in checked studies, under half of them reflect an unresolved V gene, and why the rest are absent is not known. Within this sample are about 14,000 clones, with approximately 80% of them counted one time only. The biggest ten clones account for 7% to 10% of the sample. Material for sequencing was formalin-fixed, paraffin-embedded tissue. Receptors originate from a male donor with melanoma.

The chain couples TRBV6-6 to TRBJ2-2; D ambiguous. The CDR3 is made up of 15 amino acids. Germline-derived CDR1 and CDR2 are MNHNY and SVGAGI (reference sequence). V was trimmed by 8 bases and J by 0 bases, leaving 13 bases between them. This CDR3 is CASYPLAANTGELFF. The CDR3 DNA follows: TGTGCCAGCTACCCTTTAGCCGCGAACACCGGGGAGCTGTTTTTT.

V gene TRBV9 combines with J gene TRBJ1-5; TRBD1 matches 9 bases. After removal of 0 bases from V and 4 bases from J, the junction contained 2 bases not matched to a gene. CDR3 length equals 15 residues. The germline gives CDR1 SGDLS, CDR2 YYNGEE. CDR3 sequence (DNA): TGTGCCAGCAGCGTAGGGGACAGGGAAAATCAGCCCCAGCATTTT. This translates into CASSVGDRENQPQHF.

This clone appeared once. The chain recombines TRBV5-1 with TRBJ2-3, with D tentatively TRBD2 (5 bases). Trimming stripped 0 bases from V and 4 bases from J, with 15 bases between. The CDR3 covers 16 residues. The germline CDR1 and CDR2 sequences are SGHRS and YFSETQ. The CDR3 nucleotides read TGCGCCAGCAGCTTGGATAGGGCTGGAGGTCCAGATACGCAGTATTTT. This gives the protein CASSLDRAGGPDTQYF.

This clone was observed a few times. The genes are TRBV11-2 and TRBJ2-2; 11 bases are a match to TRBD1. V shed 0 bases, J shed 6 bases, and the junction held 6 bases outside the gene matches. The length of the CDR3 is 17 residues. Per germline, CDR1 SGHAT and CDR2 FQNNGV. CDR3 in DNA: TGTGCCAGCAGCTTAGAAGGACAGGGGGCAATATCCGGGGAGCTGTTTTTT. Residues: CASSLEGQGAISGELFF.

This chain joins TRBV27 and TRBJ1-6; 7 bases line up with TRBD1. The germline V gene encodes CDR1 MNHEY and CDR2 SMNVEV (reference sequence). The J segment lost 4 bases and the V segment lost 7 bases, leaving 10 bases of the junction unmatched. This CDR3 region has 16 residues. The CDR3, as DNA: TGTGCCAGCAAACTCGGGGACAGACGGTATAATTCACCCCTCCACTTT. This gives the protein CASKLGDRRYNSPLHF.

The J gene is TRBJ1-5, the V gene TRBV4-3; D gene uncertain. CDR3 length: 16 amino acids. The V gene lost 0 bases and the J gene lost 4 bases, with 13 bases spanning the gap. CDR1 LGHNA and CDR2 YSLEER come from the germline V gene. CDR3 nucleotide sequence: TGCGCCAGCAGCCAAGATGCGGCAGGCCGAAATCAGCCCCAGCATTTT. It encodes CASSQDAAGRNQPQHF.

This clone appeared a few times. The chain has TRBV7-9 and TRBJ1-2; tentatively, D is TRBD1 (6 bases). The CDR3 spans 14 residues. V gave up 6 bases and J gave up 4 bases, with 15 bases separating them. Germline loops: CDR1 SEHNR, CDR2 FQNEAQ (reference sequence). The CDR3 DNA follows: TGTGCCAGCAGTCGGGACACCGCATCCTATGGCTACACCTTC. It specifies CASSRDTASYGYTF.

This clone was recorded a few times. The CDR3 sequence: CASSWRGGTGNTGELFF. The DNA of the CDR3 is TGTGCCAGCAGCTGGAGGGGCGGGACAGGGAACACCGGGGAGCTGTTTTTT. The rearrangement joins TRBV5-5 to TRBJ2-2, with TRBD1 matching 8 bases. V was pared by 3 bases and J by 1 base, with 8 bases of the junction left unmatched. Germline V CDR1 and CDR2: SGHKS, YYEKEE (reference sequence). The CDR3 extends over 17 amino acids.

V gene TRBV7-2 combines with J gene TRBJ2-5; D uncertain. The length of the CDR3 is 13 residues. Germline V gives CDR1 SGHTA, CDR2 FQGNSA. The germline V and J ends were trimmed by 5 bases and 5 bases, with 12 bases remaining between them. This CDR3 reads CASSKIPGETQYF. CDR3 nucleotides: TGTGCCAGCAGCAAGATCCCGGGTGAGACCCAGTACTTC.

The chain couples TRBV18 to TRBJ2-7; no definite D call. CDR3 length equals 15 residues. Per germline, CDR1 KGHSH and CDR2 LQKENI. V lost 4 bases and J lost 6, with 19 bases in between. In DNA form, the CDR3 reads TGTGCCAGCTCACAATCCGGGCCCCGCGGTGTCGAGCAGTACTTC. Its protein product is CASSQSGPRGVEQYF. The entire variable domain, with the rest obtained from reference TRBV18 and TRBJ2-7, is as follows: NAGVMQNPRHLVRRRGQEARLRCSPMKGHSHVYWYRQLPEEGLKFMVYLQKENIIDESGMPKERFSAEFPKEGPSILRIQQVVRGDSAAYFCASSQSGPRGVEQYFGPGTRLTVT.

This clone appeared a single time. V is TRBV30 and J is TRBJ1-2, with TRBD1 identical over 8 bases. This CDR3 has 15 amino acids. V lost 4 bases to trimming and J lost 5 bases; unmatched junction nucleotides: 12. Germline V gives CDR1 GTSNPN, CDR2 SVGIG (reference sequence). The CDR3 protein is CAWIQGALAKYGYTF. The CDR3 nucleotides are TGTGCCTGGATCCAGGGGGCCCTAGCGAAATATGGCTACACCTTC.

The V gene is TRBV27, the J gene TRBJ1-1; 8 bases align to TRBD1. The trim removed 6 bases at V and 1 base at J, leaving 7 bases unmatched. Germline loops: CDR1 MNHEY, CDR2 SMNVEV (reference sequence). The CDR3 totals 15 residues. The CDR3 reads CASRPWTGKNTEAFF. DNA of the CDR3: TGTGCCAGCAGACCGTGGACAGGGAAGAACACTGAAGCTTTCTTT.

This chain links TRBV11-3 with TRBJ2-7, with D maybe TRBD1 (6 bases). CDR1 SGHNT and CDR2 YENEEA come from the germline V gene. CDR3 size: 15 residues. Trimming removed 5 bases at V and 1 base at J, with 15 bases between. The CDR3, as DNA: TGTGCCAGCAGCGCCTTTACAGGGCCGTCCTACGAGCAGTACTTC. This encodes CASSAFTGPSYEQYF.

V usage is TRBV4-1 and J usage is TRBJ2-2, with 7 positions matching TRBD2. This CDR3 is 16 amino acids long. The J segment lost 5 bases and the V segment lost 0 bases, leaving 6 bases of the junction unmatched. The germline CDR1 and CDR2 sequences are MGHRA and YSYEKL. The CDR3 spells CASSQEGGRETGELFF. CDR3 DNA: TGCGCCAGCAGCCAAGAGGGAGGGAGAGAGACCGGGGAGCTGTTTTTT.

J is TRBJ2-6 and V is TRBV28; 8 bases align to TRBD2. Germline CDR1 and CDR2: MDHEN and SYDVKM. This CDR3 contains 18 residues. V lost 5 bases and J lost 4; bases outside the gene matches: 13. The CDR3 nucleotides read TGTGCCAGCAGTCCCCCCGGGAGGGCCCTCGGGGGGGCCAACGTCCTGACTTTC. Its protein is CASSPPGRALGGANVLTF.

This sequence joins TRBV5-1 and TRBJ2-1; possible D gene TRBD1, 6 bases. The CDR3 loop spans 16 amino acids. The V end lost 1 base, the J end lost 0 bases, and 11 bases lay between the germline ends. Per the germline V gene, CDR1 is SGHRS and CDR2 is YFSETQ. CDR3 bases: TGCGCCAGCAGCTTGCAGGGGCCCGTCTCCTACAATGAGCAGTTCTTC. It yields the protein CASSLQGPVSYNEQFF.

This chain joins TRBV6-6 and TRBJ2-7; D unclear. This CDR3 has 11 residues. Germline CDR1 is MNHNY and CDR2 is SVGAGI (reference sequence). V lost 5 bases to trimming and J lost 12 bases, with 14 bases between them. The CDR3 DNA is TGTGCCAGCAGTACCCGGGTCTCCGTGTACTTC. Protein sequence: CASSTRVSVYF.

A single count supports this clone. The chain combines TRBV11-2 with TRBJ2-7; TRBD2 aligns across 9 bases. This CDR3 contains 16 residues. CDR1 and CDR2 from the germline V gene are SGHAT and FQNNGV. V was pared by 2 bases and J by 6 bases, with 11 bases of the junction left unmatched. This CDR3 is CASSLSGGPTVVEQYF. CDR3 coding DNA: TGTGCCAGCAGCTTAAGCGGGGGGCCGACCGTCGTCGAGCAGTACTTC.